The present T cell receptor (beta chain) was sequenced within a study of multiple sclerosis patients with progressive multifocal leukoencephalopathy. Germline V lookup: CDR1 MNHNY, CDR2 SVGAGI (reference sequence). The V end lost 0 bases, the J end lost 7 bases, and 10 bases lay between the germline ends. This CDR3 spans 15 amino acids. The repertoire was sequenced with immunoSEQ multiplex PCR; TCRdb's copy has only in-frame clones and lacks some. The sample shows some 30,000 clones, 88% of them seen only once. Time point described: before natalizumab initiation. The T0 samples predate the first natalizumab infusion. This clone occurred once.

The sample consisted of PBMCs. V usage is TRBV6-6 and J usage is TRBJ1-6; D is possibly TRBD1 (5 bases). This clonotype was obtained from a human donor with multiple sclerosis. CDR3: CASSYSGQGNSPLHF. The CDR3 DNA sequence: TGTGCCAGCAGTTACTCGGGTCAGGGAAATTCACCCCTCCACTTT.